This T cell receptor (beta chain) was documented in a study of PD-L1 blockade in urothelial cancer. On the study more broadly: Starting at some point between 2014 and 2015, patients were given atezolizumab (1,200 mg intravenously every 3 weeks). Typically, measured as a median, blood samples had about 140,000 T cells.

The sample's time point: peripheral blood 6 weeks after treatment start. Between 1 and 8 samples per patient were obtained, pretreatment and on-treatment. Deletions cut 4 bases from V and 6 bases from J, with 15 bases between. This CDR3 spans 14 amino acids. The germline CDR1 and CDR2 sequences are SGHRS and YFSETQ. A spike-in of synthetic TCR analog templates was added to each PCR. Generated by immunoSEQ multiplex PCR, the TCRdb table keeps only in-frame clones and is missing some. Of tens of thousands of clones in the sample, approximately 85% were seen once. The specimen comprised PBMCs, sampled around atezolizumab (anti-PD-L1) treatment. The source of this sequence is a man between 50 and 59 years old with urothelial cancer. V gene TRBV5-1 combines with J gene TRBJ2-3, with a weak D call TRBD2 (6 bases). CDR3 in amino acids: CASSLPTSGDTQYF. The CDR3 DNA sequence: TGCGCCAGCAGCCTCCCGACTAGTGGCGATACGCAGTATTTT.